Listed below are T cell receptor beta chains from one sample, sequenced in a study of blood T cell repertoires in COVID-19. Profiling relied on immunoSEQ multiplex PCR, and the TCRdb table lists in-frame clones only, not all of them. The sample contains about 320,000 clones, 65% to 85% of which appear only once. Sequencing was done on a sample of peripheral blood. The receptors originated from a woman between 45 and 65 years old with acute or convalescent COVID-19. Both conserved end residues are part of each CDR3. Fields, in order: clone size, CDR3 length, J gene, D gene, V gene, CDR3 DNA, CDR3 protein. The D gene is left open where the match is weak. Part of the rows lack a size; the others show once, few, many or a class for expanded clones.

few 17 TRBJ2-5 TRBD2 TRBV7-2 TGTGCCAGCAGCTTTGCCCTATGGACTAGCGGAGAAGAGACCCAGTACTTC CASSFALWTSGEETQYF
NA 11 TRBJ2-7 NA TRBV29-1 TGCAGCGTTGACGGAGGACCCGAGGAGTACTTC CSVDGGPEEYF
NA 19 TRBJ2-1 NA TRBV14 TGTGCCAGCAGCCAAGTCGATAGAAGGAGGGGTAGCTCCTACAATGAGCAGTTCTTC CASSQVDRRRGSSYNEQFF
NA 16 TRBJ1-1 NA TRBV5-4 TGTGCCAGCAGCTCCCTATCGAACGGGGGTGTCTCTGAAGCTTTCTTT CASSSLSNGGVSEAFF
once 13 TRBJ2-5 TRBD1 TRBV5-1 TGCGCCAGCAGCTTGACAGGGGAAGAGACCCAGTACTTC CASSLTGEETQYF
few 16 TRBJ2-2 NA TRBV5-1 TGCGCCAGCAGCCTGGCTGGACAAGGATGGACCGGGGAGCTGTTTTTT CASSLAGQGWTGELFF
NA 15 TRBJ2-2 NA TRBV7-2 TGTGCCAGCAGCTTTTCCTCCGGCGCGGCCGGGGAGCTGTTTTTT CASSFSSGAAGELFF
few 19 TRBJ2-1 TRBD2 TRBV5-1 TGCGCCAGCAGCCCAAACCCTTTAATTAGCGGGAGCTCCTACAATGAGCAGTTCTTC CASSPNPLISGSSYNEQFF
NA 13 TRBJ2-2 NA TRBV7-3 TGTGCCAGCAGCTTTACAGGGTCCGGGGAGCTGTTTTTT CASSFTGSGELFF
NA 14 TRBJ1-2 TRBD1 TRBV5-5 TGTGCCAGCAGCAGCTTCACAGGGGATCATGGCTACACCTTC CASSSFTGDHGYTF
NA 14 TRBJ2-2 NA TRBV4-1 TGCGCCAGCAGCCTACAGGAGAACACCGGGGAGCTGTTTTTT CASSLQENTGELFF
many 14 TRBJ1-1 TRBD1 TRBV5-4 TGTGCCAGCAGCGCGACAGGGGTCGGTACTGAAGCTTTCTTT CASSATGVGTEAFF
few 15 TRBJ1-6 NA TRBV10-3 TGTGCCATCAGCGGACAAGGCCCCCGACATTCACCCCTCCACTTT CAISGQGPRHSPLHF
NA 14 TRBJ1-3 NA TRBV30 TGTGCCTGGATTTCGTCAGCGGGGGCAGAAACCATATATTTT CAWISSAGAETIYF
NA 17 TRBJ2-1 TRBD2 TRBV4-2 TGTGCCAGCAGCCCCCGGACTAGCGGGAGTCGGGGAGGTGAGCAGTTCTTC CASSPRTSGSRGGEQFF
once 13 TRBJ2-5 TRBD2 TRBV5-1 TGCGCCAGCAGCTCTAGCGGGGTAGAGACCCAGTACTTC CASSSSGVETQYF
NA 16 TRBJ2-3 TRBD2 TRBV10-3 TGTGCCATCACTAATAGCGGGAGTTCTAACACAGATACGCAGTATTTT CAITNSGSSNTDTQYF
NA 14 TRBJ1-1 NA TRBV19 TGTGCCAGTACCATAGATCGTTCGGGCACTGAAGCTTTCTTT CASTIDRSGTEAFF
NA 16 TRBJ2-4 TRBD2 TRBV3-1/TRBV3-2 TGTGCCAGCAGCCTCGGGAGGGAACTAGCCAAAAACATTCAGTACTTC CASSLGRELAKNIQYF
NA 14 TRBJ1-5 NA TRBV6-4 TGTGCCAGCATCCCAGGACATGTCGTTCAGCCCCAGCATTTT CASIPGHVVQPQHF
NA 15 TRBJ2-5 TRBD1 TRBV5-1 TGCGCCAGCTGGACAGGGGGGTCAGGTGGCGAGACCCAGTACTTC CASWTGGSGGETQYF
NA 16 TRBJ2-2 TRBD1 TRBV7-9 TGTGCCAGCAGCTTGGGACAGGGGGTTTACACCGGGGAGCTGTTTTTT CASSLGQGVYTGELFF
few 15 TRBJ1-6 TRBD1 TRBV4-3 TGCGCCAGCAGCCGACGGACAGGTGATAATTCACCCCTCCACTTT CASSRRTGDNSPLHF
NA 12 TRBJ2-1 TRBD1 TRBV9 TGTGCCAGCAGCGCCACGGGACAGGGTCATCTCTTC CASSATGQGHLF
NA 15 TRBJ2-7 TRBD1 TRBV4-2 TGTGCCAGCAGCCAGCCGGGACAGGGGAACTACGAGCAGTACTTC CASSQPGQGNYEQYF
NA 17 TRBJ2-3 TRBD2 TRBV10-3 TGTGCCATCAGTGGACAAGATCTAGCGGGAAGCACAGATACGCAGTATTTT CAISGQDLAGSTDTQYF
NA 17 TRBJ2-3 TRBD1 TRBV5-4 TGTGCCAGCAGCTTGGAGCCCGGGACAGGGGGCTCAGATACGCAGTATTTT CASSLEPGTGGSDTQYF
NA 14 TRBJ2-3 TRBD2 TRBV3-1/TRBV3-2 TGTGCCAGCAGCCAGACTAGCGGGGGGGATACGCAGTATTTT CASSQTSGGDTQYF
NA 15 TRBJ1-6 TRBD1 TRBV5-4 TGTGCCAGCAGTACGGGGGACAGGGGGAATTCACCCCTCCACTTT CASSTGDRGNSPLHF
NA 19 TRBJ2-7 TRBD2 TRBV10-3 TGTGCCATCAGTGATTGGAAGGGGACTAGCGGGAGGGGGGCCTACGAGCAGTACTTC CAISDWKGTSGRGAYEQYF
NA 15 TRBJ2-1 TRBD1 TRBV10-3 TGTGCCATCAGCCCAGGGGGCTCCAACTACAATGAGCAGTTCTTC CAISPGGSNYNEQFF
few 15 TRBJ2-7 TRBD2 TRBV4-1 TGCGCCAGCAGCCAAGATACTAGCGGGAGATACGAGCAGTACTTC CASSQDTSGRYEQYF
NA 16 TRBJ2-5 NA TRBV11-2 TGTGCCAGCAGCTTAAGGGCAGGGGAGGGTCGGGAGACCCAGTACTTC CASSLRAGEGRETQYF
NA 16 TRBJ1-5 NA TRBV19 TGTGCCAGTAAGGCCCAAGGACAGTATAGCAATCAGCCCCAGCATTTT CASKAQGQYSNQPQHF
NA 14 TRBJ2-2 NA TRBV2 TGTGCCAGCAGCGGGGTCAGGCCCTCCGGGGAGCTGTTTTTT CASSGVRPSGELFF
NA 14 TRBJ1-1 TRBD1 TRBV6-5 TGTGCCAGCAGAGACAGGGGGTTGGACACTGAAGCTTTCTTT CASRDRGLDTEAFF
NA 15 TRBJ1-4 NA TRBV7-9 TGTGCCAGCAGCTACCAGGGTGCAACTAATGAAAAACTGTTTTTT CASSYQGATNEKLFF
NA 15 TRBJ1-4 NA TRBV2 TGTGCCAGCAGTGGAACGACAGGCTCGGAGGAAAAACTGTTTTTT CASSGTTGSEEKLFF
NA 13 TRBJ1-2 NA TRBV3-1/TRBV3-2 TGTGCCAGCAGCCAAGCAGGTCACTATGGCTACACCTTC CASSQAGHYGYTF
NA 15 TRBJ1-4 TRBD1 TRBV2 TGTGCCAGCAGCAAAACAGGGGTGGAGTCGGAAAAACTGTTTTTT CASSKTGVESEKLFF
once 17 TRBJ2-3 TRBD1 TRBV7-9 TGTGCCAGCAGCTTAGATCTACAGGGGGGCGCCACAGATACGCAGTATTTT CASSLDLQGGATDTQYF
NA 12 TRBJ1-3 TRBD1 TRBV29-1 TGCAGCACCTCCGGGACAGGGAACACCATATATTTT CSTSGTGNTIYF
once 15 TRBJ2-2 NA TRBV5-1 TGCGCCAGCAGCTTAGGCAACAGGGACACCGGGGAGCTGTTTTTT CASSLGNRDTGELFF
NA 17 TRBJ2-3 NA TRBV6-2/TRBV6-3 TGTGCCAGCAGTTACTCGTGGCTAGCTGGGGTGATGAATACGCAGTATTTT CASSYSWLAGVMNTQYF
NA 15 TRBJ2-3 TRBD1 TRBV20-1 TGCAGTGCTAGTGATCCACAGGGGAGCACAGATACGCAGTATTTT CSASDPQGSTDTQYF
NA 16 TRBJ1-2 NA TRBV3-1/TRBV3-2 TGTGCCAGCAGCCTTACAAGGACATCTTGGGGCTATGGCTACACCTTC CASSLTRTSWGYGYTF